The clone carrying this TCR beta chain was observed a handful of times. Antigen: not known. Combining a sample-barcoded 5' primer with a J-beta primer mix, a second PCR ran for roughly 6 to 12 cycles. TCRdb processed the 5' RACE reads anew with MiXCR; each CDR3 protein has one entry. The data show 600,000 to 650,000 distinct CDR3 sequences, with 45% to 65% seen just once and roughly 34% held by the top ten. From germline, CDR1 is ENHRY and CDR2 SYGVKD. The CDR3 has 15 amino acids. V lost 6 bases and J lost 0, with 15 bases in between. This entry is derived from a study of blood T cells in healthy people across ages. Study outcomes and limitations: Calculation of diversity from one million T cells yielded estimates considered to be underestimates. TCR beta diversity correlated strongly with naive T cell percentage.

This sequence was found in a man aged 60 to 69 in good health. The V gene is TRBV10-3, the J gene TRBJ2-7; D unresolved. Sequencing was carried out using blood. CDR3 DNA sequence: TGTGCCATCAGGGACCCGGCAGAAAACTCCTACGAGCAGTACTTC. Its translation is CAIRDPAENSYEQYF.